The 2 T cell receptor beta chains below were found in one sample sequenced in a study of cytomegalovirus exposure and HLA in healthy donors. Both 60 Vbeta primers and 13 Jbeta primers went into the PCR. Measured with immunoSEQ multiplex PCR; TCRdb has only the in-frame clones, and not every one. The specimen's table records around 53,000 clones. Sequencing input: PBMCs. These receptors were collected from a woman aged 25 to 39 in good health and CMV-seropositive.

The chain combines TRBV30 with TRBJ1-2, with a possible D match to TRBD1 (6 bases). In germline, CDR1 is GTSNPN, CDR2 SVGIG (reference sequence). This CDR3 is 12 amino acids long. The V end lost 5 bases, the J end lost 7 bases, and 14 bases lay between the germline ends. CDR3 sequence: CAWARGTGGYTF. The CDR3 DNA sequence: TGTGCCTGGGCGAGGGGGACGGGTGGCTACACCTTC.

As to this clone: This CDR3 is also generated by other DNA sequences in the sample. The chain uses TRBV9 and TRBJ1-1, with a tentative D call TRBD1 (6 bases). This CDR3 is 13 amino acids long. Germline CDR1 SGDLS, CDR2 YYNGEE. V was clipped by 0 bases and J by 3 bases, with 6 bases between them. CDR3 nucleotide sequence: TGTGCCAGCAGCGTAGCAGGGGACACTGAAGCTTTCTTT. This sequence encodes CASSVAGDTEAFF.